What follows is one T cell receptor (beta chain) and its context. Its specificity is unknown. The data are from a study of graft-versus-host responses after intestinal transplantation. Overall study: Every transplant recipient was induced with anti-thymocyte globulin, then maintained on tacrolimus and steroids for approximately three years.

The germline V gene encodes CDR1 SGHTS and CDR2 YDEGEE. The CDR3 has 15 amino acids. V gave up 4 bases and J gave up 7 bases, with 21 bases separating them. Regarding the study as a whole: There were GvH clones found in recipient marrow, and some of them appeared first in ileum or blood.

The data were produced by immunoSEQ multiplex PCR, yet TCRdb's version contains in-frame clones alone and is incomplete. Of 57,000 or so clones listed, around 91% are singletons. The V and J genes are TRBV5-8 and TRBJ2-7; tentative D call: TRBD1 (6 bases). This receptor was obtained from a human patient who received an intestinal transplant, so some T cells may come from the graft donor. The source material was PBMCs, sampled less than 130 days after intestinal transplantation. The CDR3 DNA reads TGTGCCAGCAGCGCGTCAACAGGGCCCCCTAATGAGCAGTACTTC. Translating it yields CASSASTGPPNEQYF.